These T cell receptor beta chains were read from a single sample in a study of early T cells in non-severe SARS-CoV-2 infection. One entry per CDR3 protein results from TCRdb running MiXCR on the 5' RACE reads. The table has 40,000 or so distinct CDR3 sequences, over 5% seen once. Here the sequenced sample was whole blood, taken at baseline. The source of these receptors is an adult who was a healthcare worker with PCR-confirmed SARS-CoV-2 infection or an uninfected control (not recorded which). CDR3s include the opening cysteine and the closing phenylalanine or tryptophan. A D gene is named only where the DNA matches it firmly. Clone size is given for some rows only: seen once, a few or many times, or a class if the clone is expanded.

d_gene,v_gene,j_gene,abundance,CDR3nt,CDR3aa
NA,TRBV9,TRBJ1-2,few,TGTGCCAGCAGCGTAGTCGTCGGGGCAGGGTTTACCTTC,CASSVVVGAGFTF
TRBD1,TRBV7-9,TRBJ2-1,few,TGTGCCAGCAGCCCACCACAGGGGGCCACCTCCTACAATGAGCAGTTCTTC,CASSPPQGATSYNEQFF
TRBD2,TRBV7-2,TRBJ2-1,few,TGTGCCAGCAGCTTCGGACTAGCGGGGGAGCAGTTCTTC,CASSFGLAGEQFF
NA,TRBV11-2,TRBJ1-1,NA,TGTGCCAGCAGCATCAGGGTGAACACTGAAGCTTTCTTT,CASSIRVNTEAFF
TRBD1,TRBV11-2,TRBJ2-2,NA,TGTGCCAGCAGCTCGAGGACAGGGCCGAACACCGGGGAGCTGTTTTTT,CASSSRTGPNTGELFF
NA,TRBV9,TRBJ2-4,many,TGTGCCAGCAGCGTAGGGGAGACAGAGGTCGACATTCAGTACTTC,CASSVGETEVDIQYF
NA,TRBV12-3/TRBV12-4,TRBJ2-7,many,TGTGCCAGCAGCCCGGACAGTCGGGAGCAGTACTTC,CASSPDSREQYF
NA,TRBV9,TRBJ2-3,NA,TGTGCCAGCAGCGTAGAACCCCCTGACAGGGGAGGGGCAGATACGCAGTATTTT,CASSVEPPDRGGADTQYF
NA,TRBV20-1,TRBJ2-2,NA,TGCAGTGCTAGGGGAGGAAGTCGGAGACCTTCCGGGGAGCTGTTTTTT,CSARGGSRRPSGELFF
NA,TRBV5-1,TRBJ1-5,few,TGCGCCAGCAGCTCTTACGGAGATCAGCCCCAGCATTTT,CASSSYGDQPQHF
NA,TRBV28,TRBJ1-2,many,TGTGCCAGCAGTCCCGCTTCGGGCTACACCTTC,CASSPASGYTF
TRBD1,TRBV19,TRBJ1-2,many,TGTGCCAGTAGTCTGCCGGGACAGCGAGTCTATGGCTACACCTTC,CASSLPGQRVYGYTF
NA,TRBV28,TRBJ2-7,few,TGTGCCAGCAGTCCACGCTACGAGCAGTACTTC,CASSPRYEQYF
TRBD2,TRBV5-1,TRBJ2-3,NA,TGCGCCAGCAGACTAGCGGGCCTCATAGATACGCAGTATTTT,CASRLAGLIDTQYF
NA,TRBV7-2,TRBJ1-1,many,TGTGCCAGCAGCTTAGAGGGCAGGGTGAACACTGAAGCTTTCTTT,CASSLEGRVNTEAFF
TRBD2,TRBV7-2,TRBJ2-1,many,TGTGCCAGCAGCTTAGCCAGTTGGCTAGCGGGAGACAATGAGCAGTTCTTC,CASSLASWLAGDNEQFF